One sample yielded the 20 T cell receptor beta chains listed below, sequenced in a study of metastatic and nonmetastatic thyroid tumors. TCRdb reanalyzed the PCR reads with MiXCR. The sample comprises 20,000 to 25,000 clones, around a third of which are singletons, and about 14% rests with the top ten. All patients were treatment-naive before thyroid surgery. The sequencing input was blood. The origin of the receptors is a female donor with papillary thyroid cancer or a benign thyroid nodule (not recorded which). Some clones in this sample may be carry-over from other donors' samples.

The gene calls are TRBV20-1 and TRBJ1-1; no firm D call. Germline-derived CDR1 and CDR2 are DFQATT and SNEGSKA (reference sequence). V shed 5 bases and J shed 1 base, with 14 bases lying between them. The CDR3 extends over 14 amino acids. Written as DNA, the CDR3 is TGCAGTGCTGAGGCAACGGGGTGGAACACTGAAGCTTTCTTT. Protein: CSAEATGWNTEAFF.

The CDR3, as DNA: TGCGCCAGCAGCCAAGGGACTAGCGGGAGAACAGATACGCAGTATTTT. It specifies CASSQGTSGRTDTQYF. This chain joins TRBV4-1 and TRBJ2-3; 13 bases fit TRBD2. The V and J ends lost 1 base and 3 bases, in that order; junction bases with no gene match: 1. This CDR3 comprises 16 residues. Germline CDR1 reads MGHRA; CDR2 reads YSYEKL.

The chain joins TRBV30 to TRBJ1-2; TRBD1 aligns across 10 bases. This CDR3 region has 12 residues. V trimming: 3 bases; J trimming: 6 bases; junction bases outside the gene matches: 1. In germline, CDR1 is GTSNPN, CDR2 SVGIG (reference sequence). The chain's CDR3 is CAWRTGGNGYTF. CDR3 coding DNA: TGTGCCTGGAGGACAGGGGGCAATGGCTACACCTTC.

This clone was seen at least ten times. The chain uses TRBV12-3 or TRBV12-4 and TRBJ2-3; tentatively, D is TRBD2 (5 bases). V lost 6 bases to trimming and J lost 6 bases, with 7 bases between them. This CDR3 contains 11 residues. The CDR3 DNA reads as TGTGCCAGCAGCCGAGGGGATACGCAGTATTTT. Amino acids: CASSRGDTQYF.

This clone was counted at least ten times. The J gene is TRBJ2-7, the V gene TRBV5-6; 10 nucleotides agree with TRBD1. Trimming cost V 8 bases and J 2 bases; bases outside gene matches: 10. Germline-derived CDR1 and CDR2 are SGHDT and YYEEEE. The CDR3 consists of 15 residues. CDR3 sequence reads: CASAYRDRGPYEQYF. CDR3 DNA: TGTGCCAGTGCTTACCGGGACAGGGGCCCCTACGAGCAGTACTTC.

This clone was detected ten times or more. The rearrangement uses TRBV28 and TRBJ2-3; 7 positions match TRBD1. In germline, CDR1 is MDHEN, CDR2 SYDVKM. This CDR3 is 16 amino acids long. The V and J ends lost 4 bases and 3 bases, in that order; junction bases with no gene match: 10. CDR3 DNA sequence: TGTGCCAGCAGTTCTAGAGGACAGGACGGGACAGATACGCAGTATTTT. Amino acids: CASSSRGQDGTDTQYF.

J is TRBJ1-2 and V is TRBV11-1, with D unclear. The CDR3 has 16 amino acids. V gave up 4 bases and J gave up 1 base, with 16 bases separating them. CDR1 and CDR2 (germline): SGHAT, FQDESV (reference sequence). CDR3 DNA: TGTGCCAGCAGCTCCGTCACACTGGGCCTTAACTATGGCTACACCTTC. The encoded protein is CASSSVTLGLNYGYTF.

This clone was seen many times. CDR3 amino acids: CSAREGGGPQMAETQYF. CDR3 nucleotide sequence: TGCAGTGCTAGGGAAGGAGGAGGACCCCAAATGGCAGAGACCCAGTACTTC. The rearrangement links TRBV20-1 to TRBJ2-5, with D possibly TRBD2 on 5 matching bases. V lost 3 bases, J lost 4 bases, and 24 bases lay in between. CDR3 size: 17 residues. The V gene's germline CDR1 is DFQATT and CDR2 SNEGSKA (reference sequence).

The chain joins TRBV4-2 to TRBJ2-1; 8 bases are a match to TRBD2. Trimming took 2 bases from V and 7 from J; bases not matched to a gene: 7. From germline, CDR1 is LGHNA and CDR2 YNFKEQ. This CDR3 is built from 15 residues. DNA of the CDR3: TGTGCCAGCAGCCAAAGCGGGACTAGACAGAATGAGCAGTTCTTC. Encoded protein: CASSQSGTRQNEQFF.

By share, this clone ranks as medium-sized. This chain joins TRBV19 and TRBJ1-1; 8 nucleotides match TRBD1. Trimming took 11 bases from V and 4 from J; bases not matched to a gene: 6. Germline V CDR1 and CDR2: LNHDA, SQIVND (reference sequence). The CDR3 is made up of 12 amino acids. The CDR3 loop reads CASKDRGTEAFF. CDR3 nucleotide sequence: TGTGCCTCAAAAGACAGGGGCACTGAAGCTTTCTTT.

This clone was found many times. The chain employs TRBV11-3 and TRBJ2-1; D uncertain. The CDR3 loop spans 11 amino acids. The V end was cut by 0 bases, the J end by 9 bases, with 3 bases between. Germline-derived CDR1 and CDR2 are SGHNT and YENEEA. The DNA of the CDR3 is TGTGCCAGCAGCTTAGATCGTGAGCAGTTCTTC. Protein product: CASSLDREQFF.

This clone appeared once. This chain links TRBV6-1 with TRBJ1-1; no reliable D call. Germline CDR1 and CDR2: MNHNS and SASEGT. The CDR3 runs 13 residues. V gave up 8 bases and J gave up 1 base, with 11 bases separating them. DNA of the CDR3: TGTGCCAGCGAGCGACTGAAGAACACTGAAGCTTTCTTT. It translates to CASERLKNTEAFF.

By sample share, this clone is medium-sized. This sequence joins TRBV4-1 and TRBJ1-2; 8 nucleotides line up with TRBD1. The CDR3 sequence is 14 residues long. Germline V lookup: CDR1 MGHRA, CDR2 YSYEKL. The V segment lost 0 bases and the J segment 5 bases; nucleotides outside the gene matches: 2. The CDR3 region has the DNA TGCGCCAGCAGCCAAGAGGACAGGGTGTATGGCTACACCTTC. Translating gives CASSQEDRVYGYTF.

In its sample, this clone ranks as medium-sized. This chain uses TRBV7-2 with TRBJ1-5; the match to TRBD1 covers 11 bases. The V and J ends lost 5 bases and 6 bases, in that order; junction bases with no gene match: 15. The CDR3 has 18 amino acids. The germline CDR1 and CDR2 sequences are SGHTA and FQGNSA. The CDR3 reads CASSPGTGGKTASQPQHF. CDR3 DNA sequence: TGTGCCAGCAGCCCCGGGACAGGGGGTAAGACAGCAAGTCAGCCCCAGCATTTT.

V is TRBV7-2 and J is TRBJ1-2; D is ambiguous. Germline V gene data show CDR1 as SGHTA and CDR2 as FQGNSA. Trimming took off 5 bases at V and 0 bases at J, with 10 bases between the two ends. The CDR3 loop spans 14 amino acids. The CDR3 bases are TGTGCCAGCAGCGACTACCTAGCTAACTATGGCTACACCTTC. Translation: CASSDYLANYGYTF.

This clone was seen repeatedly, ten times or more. The CDR3 DNA reads TGCAGTGCCTTACCCTTGAGTACAGATACGCAGTATTTT. It specifies CSALPLSTDTQYF. The chain carries TRBV20-1 and TRBJ2-3; D is uncertain. The ends were cut back, 6 bases at V and 3 bases at J, with 13 bases in the middle. The CDR3 runs to 13 residues. The germline V gene has CDR1 DFQATT and CDR2 SNEGSKA (reference sequence).

Here the CDR3 DNA reads TGTGCCAGCAGCTTATTAGGCGGGAGGGCCTTAGATACGCAGTATTTT. Encoded protein: CASSLLGGRALDTQYF. V is TRBV11-2 and J is TRBJ2-3; the match to TRBD2 covers 9 bases. The V gene's germline CDR1 is SGHAT and CDR2 FQNNGV. After removal of 2 bases from V and 5 bases from J, the junction contained 8 bases not matched to a gene. The CDR3 sequence is 16 residues long.

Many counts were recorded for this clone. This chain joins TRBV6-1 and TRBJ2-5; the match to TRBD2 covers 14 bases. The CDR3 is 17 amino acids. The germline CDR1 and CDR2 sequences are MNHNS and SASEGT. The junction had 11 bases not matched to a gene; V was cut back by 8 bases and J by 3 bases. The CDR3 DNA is TGTGCCAGCGGCGGGACTAGCGGGGGCCGAACCAAAGAGACCCAGTACTTC. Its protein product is CASGGTSGGRTKETQYF.

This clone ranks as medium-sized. The CDR3 DNA reads as TGTGCCAGCACAGCTAGCGGGAGGGCGCCCACCGGGGAGCTGTTTTTT. Its translation: CASTASGRAPTGELFF. This rearrangement joins TRBV6-2 or TRBV6-3 to TRBJ2-2, with 12 bases fitting TRBD2. This CDR3 contains 16 residues. Germline CDR1 MNHEY, CDR2 SVGEGT. J was trimmed by 4 bases and V by 7 bases; bases with no gene match: 7.

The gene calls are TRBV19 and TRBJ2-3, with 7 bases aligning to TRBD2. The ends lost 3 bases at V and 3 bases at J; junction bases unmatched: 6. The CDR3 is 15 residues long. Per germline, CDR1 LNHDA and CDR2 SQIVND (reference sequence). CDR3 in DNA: TGTGCCAGTAGTATCACTAGCGTTCATACAGATACGCAGTATTTT. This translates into CASSITSVHTDTQYF.